This T cell receptor (beta chain) originates from a study of spatial heterogeneity in lung cancer. CDR3 length: 17 amino acids. Germline values: CDR1 LNHNV, CDR2 YYDKDF (reference sequence). V was shortened by 1 base and J by 0 bases, with 14 bases between the two germline ends. Each molecule of TCR cDNA was tagged with one unique molecular identifier. TCRdb redid the calling of the 5' RACE reads with MiXCR, one entry per CDR3 protein. The table records 40,000 to 45,000 distinct CDR3 sequences, approximately 7% of them present only once. A remark on this clonotype: The antigen is undetermined.

Time point defined: sample taken at primary tumor resection. Whole RNA came from tumor, nontumor lung or frozen PBMC and was sequenced without being sorted. General observations from the study: Ubiquitous expanded tumor TCRs showed up in blood more at resection than follow-up.

The chain has TRBV15 and TRBJ2-3, with D hard to call. The sequence came from a female donor with early-stage non-small cell lung cancer. Sequenced material: PBMCs, taken at surgery. The CDR3 spells CATSRGTLVRSTDTQYF. The CDR3 nucleotides read TGTGCCACCAGCAGAGGGACCCTAGTAAGAAGCACAGATACGCAGTATTTT.